The rows below give T cell receptor beta chains drawn from one sample of a study of graft-versus-host responses after intestinal transplantation. Clones were read by immunoSEQ multiplex PCR, and TCRdb kept only the in-frame ones, dropping some. This table holds about 3,000 clones, 31% found once. Material: alloreactive CD4+ T cells from a mixed lymphocyte reaction culture, obtained before transplantation. These receptors came from a human patient who was an organ donor for intestinal transplantation. The CDR3 runs from the conserved cysteine through the conserved F or W. The order of the fields is clone size, D gene, J gene, V gene, CDR3 protein, CDR3 DNA. A D gene is named only where the DNA matches it firmly. The listing skips clone size in some rows; elsewhere it reads once, few, many or a size class.

few,NA,TRBJ2-7,TRBV6-6,CASSYYYEQYF,TGTGCCAGCAGTTACTACTACGAGCAGTACTTC
few,NA,TRBJ1-5,TRBV5-5,CASSPLGAGQPQHF,TGTGCCAGCAGCCCTTTGGGGGCAGGTCAGCCCCAGCATTTT
NA,NA,TRBJ2-1,TRBV5-1,CASSSPDSYNEQFF,TGCGCCAGCAGCTCCCCGGACAGTTACAATGAGCAGTTCTTC
NA,NA,TRBJ2-7,TRBV28,CASSLSAGYEQYF,TGTGCCAGCAGTTTATCCGCGGGCTACGAGCAGTACTTC
few,TRBD1,TRBJ1-4,TRBV6-9,CASSPQGANEKLFF,TGTGCCAGCAGCCCACAGGGGGCGAATGAAAAACTGTTTTTT
NA,NA,TRBJ2-4,TRBV7-4,CASSLKAGNIQYF,TGTGCCAGCAGCTTAAAAGCGGGAAACATTCAGTACTTC
NA,TRBD1,TRBJ1-2,TRBV6-5,CASSYRQGYGYTF,TGTGCCAGCAGTTACAGACAGGGGTATGGCTACACCTTC
NA,TRBD2,TRBJ2-7,TRBV27,CASSPPGLAGIPYEQYF,TGTGCCAGCAGTCCCCCCGGACTAGCGGGGATACCCTACGAGCAGTACTTC
few,NA,TRBJ2-7,TRBV6-6,CASSKYRVREYEQYF,TGTGCCAGCAGTAAATACAGGGTCCGGGAGTACGAGCAGTACTTC
few,NA,TRBJ2-7,TRBV7-2,CASSLVARYEQYF,TGTGCCAGCAGCTTAGTGGCACGCTACGAGCAGTACTTC
large,TRBD1,TRBJ1-2,TRBV7-2,CASSPRTGLYGYTF,TGTGCCAGCAGCCCTCGGACAGGGCTCTATGGCTACACCTTC
few,NA,TRBJ2-7,TRBV30,CAWTPFFSSGPYEQYF,TGTGCCTGGACCCCTTTTTTCTCCTCGGGCCCCTACGAGCAGTACTTC
NA,TRBD2,TRBJ2-7,TRBV11-3,CASSSMGLAGESPYEQYF,TGTGCCAGCAGCTCAATGGGACTAGCGGGGGAATCACCCTACGAGCAGTACTTC
NA,NA,TRBJ2-7,TRBV5-4,CASSLYIGYEQYF,TGTGCCAGCAGCTTGTATATCGGCTACGAGCAGTACTTC
few,NA,TRBJ2-5,TRBV4-2,CASSQDFIRGVKETQYF,TGTGCCAGCAGCCAAGACTTTATTAGGGGGGTAAAAGAGACCCAGTACTTC
NA,NA,TRBJ1-2,TRBV9,CASSVGGNYGYTF,TGTGCCAGCAGCGTAGGGGGTAACTATGGCTACACCTTC
NA,TRBD2,TRBJ2-7,TRBV4-2,CASSLWELAGLSSYEQYF,TGTGCCAGCAGCCTATGGGAGTTAGCGGGGCTTAGCTCCTACGAGCAGTACTTC
few,NA,TRBJ1-1,TRBV7-3,CASSLSGDTEAFF,TGTGCCAGCAGCTTATCAGGGGACACTGAAGCTTTCTTT
medium-sized,NA,TRBJ1-5,TRBV10-3,CAISERGASNQPQHF,TGTGCCATCAGTGAACGGGGGGCGAGCAATCAGCCCCAGCATTTT
NA,NA,TRBJ1-1,TRBV7-9,CASSLWAGIKTEAFF,TGTGCCAGCAGCTTATGGGCGGGGATTAAAACTGAAGCTTTCTTT
NA,NA,TRBJ2-3,TRBV5-1,CASSPIAIHTQYF,TGCGCCAGCAGCCCTATAGCGATACATACGCAGTATTTT
few,NA,TRBJ1-2,TRBV7-6,CASSLTTGYGYTF,TGTGCCAGCAGCTTAACGACAGGCTATGGCTACACCTTC
few,NA,TRBJ2-1,TRBV5-1,CASSRAGEQFF,TGCGCCAGCAGCCGGGCCGGTGAGCAGTTCTTC
few,NA,TRBJ2-3,TRBV5-4,CASSFQGTDTQYF,TGTGCCAGCAGCTTCCAAGGCACAGATACGCAGTATTTT
NA,TRBD1,TRBJ2-2,TRBV27,CASTPWGQHNTGELFF,TGTGCCAGCACCCCTTGGGGACAGCATAACACCGGGGAGCTGTTTTTT
NA,NA,TRBJ2-3,TRBV6-8,CASSYSDTQYF,TGTGCCAGCAGTTACTCGGATACGCAGTATTTT
NA,NA,TRBJ2-6,TRBV10-3,CAISVAVCKIQSRANVLTF,TGTGCCATCAGTGTAGCAGTCTGTAAGATACAAAGTCGGGCCAACGTCCTGACTTTC